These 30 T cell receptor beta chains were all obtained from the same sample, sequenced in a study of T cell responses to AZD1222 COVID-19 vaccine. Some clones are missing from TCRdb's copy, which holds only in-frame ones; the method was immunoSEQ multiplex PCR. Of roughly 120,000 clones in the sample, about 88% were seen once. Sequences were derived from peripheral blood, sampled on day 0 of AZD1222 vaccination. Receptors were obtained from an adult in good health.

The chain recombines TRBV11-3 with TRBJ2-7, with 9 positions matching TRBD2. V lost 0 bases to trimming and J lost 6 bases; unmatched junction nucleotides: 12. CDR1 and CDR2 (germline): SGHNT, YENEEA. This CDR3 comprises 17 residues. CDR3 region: CASSLERGLANSGEQYF. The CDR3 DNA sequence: TGTGCCAGCAGCTTAGAAAGGGGACTAGCAAATAGCGGCGAGCAGTACTTC.

The CDR3 sequence is CASSFSQGSPYEQYF. The CDR3 bases are TGTGCCAGCAGCTTCTCACAGGGATCCCCCTACGAGCAGTACTTC. The chain has TRBV7-9 and TRBJ2-7; D may be TRBD1 (6 bases). The germline V and J ends were trimmed by 3 bases and 2 bases, with 14 bases remaining between them. This CDR3 is 15 amino acids long. In germline, CDR1 is SEHNR, CDR2 FQNEAQ (reference sequence).

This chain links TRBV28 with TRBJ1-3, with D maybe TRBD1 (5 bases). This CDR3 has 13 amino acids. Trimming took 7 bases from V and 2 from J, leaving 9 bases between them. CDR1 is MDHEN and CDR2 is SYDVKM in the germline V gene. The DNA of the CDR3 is TGTGCCAGCATCGGGGGAACTGGAAACACCATATATTTT. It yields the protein CASIGGTGNTIYF.

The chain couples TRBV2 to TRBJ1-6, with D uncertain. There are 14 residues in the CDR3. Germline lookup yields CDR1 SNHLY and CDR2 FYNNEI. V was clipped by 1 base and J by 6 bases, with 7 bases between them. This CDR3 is CASSEGGSNSPLHF. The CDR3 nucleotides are TGTGCCAGCAGTGAAGGTGGCAGTAATTCACCCCTCCACTTT.

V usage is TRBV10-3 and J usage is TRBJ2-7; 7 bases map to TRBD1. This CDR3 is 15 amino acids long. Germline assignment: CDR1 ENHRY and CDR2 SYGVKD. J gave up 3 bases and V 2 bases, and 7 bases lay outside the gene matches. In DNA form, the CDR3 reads TGTGCCATCAGTGAGCCTTCCGGGACAGTCTACGAGCAGTACTTC. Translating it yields CAISEPSGTVYEQYF.

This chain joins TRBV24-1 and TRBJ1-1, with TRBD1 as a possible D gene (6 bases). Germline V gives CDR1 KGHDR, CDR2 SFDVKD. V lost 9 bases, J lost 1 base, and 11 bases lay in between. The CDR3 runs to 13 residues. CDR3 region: CATRQAKNTEAFF. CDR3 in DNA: TGTGCCACCCGACAGGCTAAGAACACTGAAGCTTTCTTT.

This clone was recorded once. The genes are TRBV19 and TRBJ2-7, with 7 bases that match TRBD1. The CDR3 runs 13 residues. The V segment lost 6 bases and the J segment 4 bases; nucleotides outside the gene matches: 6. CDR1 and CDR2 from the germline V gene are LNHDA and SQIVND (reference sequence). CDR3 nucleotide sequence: TGTGCCAGTAGCTCCGGGGACAGTTACGAGCAGTACTTC. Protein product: CASSSGDSYEQYF.

For the CDR3, the DNA is TGTGCCAGCAGTAGCATGGGACTTGGGGACGAGCAGTACTTC. It translates to CASSSMGLGDEQYF. The V call is TRBV27, the J call TRBJ2-7, with D possibly matching TRBD2 (6 bases). V was trimmed by 5 bases and J by 5 bases, leaving 16 bases between them. CDR1 is MNHEY and CDR2 is SMNVEV in the germline V gene (reference sequence). The CDR3 length is 14 residues.

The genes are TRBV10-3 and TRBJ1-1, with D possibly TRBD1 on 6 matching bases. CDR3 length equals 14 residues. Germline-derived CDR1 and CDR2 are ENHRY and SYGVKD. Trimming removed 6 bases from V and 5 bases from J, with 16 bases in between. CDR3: CAIRQSGALTEAFF. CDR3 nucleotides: TGTGCCATCAGACAGTCAGGGGCCTTGACTGAAGCTTTCTTT.

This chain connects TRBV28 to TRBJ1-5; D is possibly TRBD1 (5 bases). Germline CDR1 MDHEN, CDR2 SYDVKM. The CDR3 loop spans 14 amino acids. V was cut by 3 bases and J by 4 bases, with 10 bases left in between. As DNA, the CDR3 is TGTGCCAGCAGTTTTGCCAGGGCGAATCAGCCCCAGCATTTT. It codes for CASSFARANQPQHF.

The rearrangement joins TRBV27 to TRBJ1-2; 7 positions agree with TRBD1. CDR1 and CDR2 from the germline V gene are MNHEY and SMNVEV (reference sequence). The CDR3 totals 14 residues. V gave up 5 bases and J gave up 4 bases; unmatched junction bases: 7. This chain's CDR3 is CASSPNRGGYGYTF. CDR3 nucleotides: TGTGCCAGCAGTCCGAACAGGGGCGGCTATGGCTACACCTTC.

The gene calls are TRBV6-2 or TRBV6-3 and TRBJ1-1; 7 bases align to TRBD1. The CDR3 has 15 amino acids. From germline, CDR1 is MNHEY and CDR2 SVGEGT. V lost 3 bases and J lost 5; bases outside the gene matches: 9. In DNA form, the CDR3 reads TGTGCCAGCAGTTATCATGTTGTCAGGGGGACTGAAGCTTTCTTT. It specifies CASSYHVVRGTEAFF.

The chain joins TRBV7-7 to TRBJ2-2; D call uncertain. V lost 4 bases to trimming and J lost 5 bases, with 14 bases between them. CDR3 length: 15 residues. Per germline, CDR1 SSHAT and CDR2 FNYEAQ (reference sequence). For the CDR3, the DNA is TGTGCCAGCAGCTCCGTTGATTCCCCAACCGGGGAGCTGTTTTTT. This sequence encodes CASSSVDSPTGELFF.

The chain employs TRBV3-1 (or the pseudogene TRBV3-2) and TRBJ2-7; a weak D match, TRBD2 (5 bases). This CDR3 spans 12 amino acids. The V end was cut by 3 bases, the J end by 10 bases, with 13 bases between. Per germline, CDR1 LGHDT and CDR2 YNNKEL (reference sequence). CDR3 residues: CASSHKRGQQYF. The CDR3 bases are TGTGCCAGCAGCCACAAAAGAGGGCAACAGTACTTC.

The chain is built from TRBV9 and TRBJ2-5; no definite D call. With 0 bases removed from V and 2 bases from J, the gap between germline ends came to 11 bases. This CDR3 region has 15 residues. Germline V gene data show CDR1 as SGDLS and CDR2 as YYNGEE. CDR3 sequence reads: CASSVAGRLQETQYF. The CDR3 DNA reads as TGTGCCAGCAGCGTAGCCGGACGTCTTCAAGAGACCCAGTACTTC.

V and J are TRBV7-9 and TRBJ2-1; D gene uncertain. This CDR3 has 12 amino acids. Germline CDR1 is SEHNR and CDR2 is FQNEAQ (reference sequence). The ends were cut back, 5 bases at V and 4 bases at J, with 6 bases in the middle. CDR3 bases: TGTGCCAGCAGCACCGGGTACAATGAGCAGTTCTTC. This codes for CASSTGYNEQFF.

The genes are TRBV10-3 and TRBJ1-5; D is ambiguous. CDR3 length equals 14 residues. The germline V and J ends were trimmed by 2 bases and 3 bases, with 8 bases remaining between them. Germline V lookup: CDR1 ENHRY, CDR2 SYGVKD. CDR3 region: CAISEAADNQPQHF. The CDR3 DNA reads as TGTGCCATCAGTGAGGCAGCAGACAATCAGCCCCAGCATTTT.

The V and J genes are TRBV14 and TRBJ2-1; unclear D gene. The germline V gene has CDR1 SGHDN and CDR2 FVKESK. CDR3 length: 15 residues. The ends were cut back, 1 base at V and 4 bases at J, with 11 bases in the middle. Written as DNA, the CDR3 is TGTGCCAGCAGCCAAGCGCGGAGACTTTACAATGAGCAGTTCTTC. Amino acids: CASSQARRLYNEQFF.

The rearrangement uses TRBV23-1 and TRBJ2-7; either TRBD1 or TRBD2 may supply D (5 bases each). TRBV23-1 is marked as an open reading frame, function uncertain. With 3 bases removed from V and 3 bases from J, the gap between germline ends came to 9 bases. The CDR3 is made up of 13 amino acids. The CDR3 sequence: CASSQGVHYEQYF. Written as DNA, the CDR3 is TGCGCCAGCAGTCAGGGGGTGCACTACGAGCAGTACTTC.

CDR3 coding DNA: TGTGCCAGCAGCTTGGGCCAGGGTCGCAGCTACACCTTC. Translation: CASSLGQGRSYTF. J is TRBJ1-2 and V is TRBV5-4; perhaps TRBD1 as D (5 bases). V lost 0 bases and J 9 bases, leaving 12 bases between the germline ends. This CDR3 spans 13 amino acids. Germline V CDR1 and CDR2: SGHNT, YYREEE (reference sequence).

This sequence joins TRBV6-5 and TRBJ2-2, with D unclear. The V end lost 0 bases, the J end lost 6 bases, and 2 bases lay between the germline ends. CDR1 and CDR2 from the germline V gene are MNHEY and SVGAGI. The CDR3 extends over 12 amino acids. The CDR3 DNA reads TGTGCCAGCAGTTACTCCCCCGGGGAGCTGTTTTTT. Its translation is CASSYSPGELFF.

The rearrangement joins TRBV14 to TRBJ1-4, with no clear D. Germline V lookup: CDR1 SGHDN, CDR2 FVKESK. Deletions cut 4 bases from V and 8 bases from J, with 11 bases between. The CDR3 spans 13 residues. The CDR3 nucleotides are TGTGCCAGCAGCCCCTCCGGTTACGAAAAACTGTTTTTT. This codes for CASSPSGYEKLFF.

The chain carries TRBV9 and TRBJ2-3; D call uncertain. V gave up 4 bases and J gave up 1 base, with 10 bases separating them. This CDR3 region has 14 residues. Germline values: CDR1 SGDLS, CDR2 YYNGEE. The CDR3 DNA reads TGTGCCAGCAGCCCCGCGCCCGGCACAGATACGCAGTATTTT. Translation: CASSPAPGTDTQYF.

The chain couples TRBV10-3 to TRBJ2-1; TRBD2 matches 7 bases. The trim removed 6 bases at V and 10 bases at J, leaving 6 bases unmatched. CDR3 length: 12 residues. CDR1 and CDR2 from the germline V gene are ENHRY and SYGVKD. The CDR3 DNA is TGTGCCATCAGCCAAGGGACTAAGGAGCAGTTCTTC. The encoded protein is CAISQGTKEQFF.

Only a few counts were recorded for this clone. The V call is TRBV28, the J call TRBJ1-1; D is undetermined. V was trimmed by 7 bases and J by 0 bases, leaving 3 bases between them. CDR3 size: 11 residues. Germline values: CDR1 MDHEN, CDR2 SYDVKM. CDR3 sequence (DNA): TGTGCCAGCAAACTGAACACTGAAGCTTTCTTT. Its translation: CASKLNTEAFF.

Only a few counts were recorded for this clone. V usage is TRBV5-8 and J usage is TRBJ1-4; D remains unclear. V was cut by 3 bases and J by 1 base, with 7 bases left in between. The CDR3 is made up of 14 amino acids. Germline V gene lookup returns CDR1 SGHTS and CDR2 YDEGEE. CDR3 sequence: CASSSDVTNEKLFF. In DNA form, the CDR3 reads TGTGCCAGCAGCTCGGACGTAACTAATGAAAAACTGTTTTTT.

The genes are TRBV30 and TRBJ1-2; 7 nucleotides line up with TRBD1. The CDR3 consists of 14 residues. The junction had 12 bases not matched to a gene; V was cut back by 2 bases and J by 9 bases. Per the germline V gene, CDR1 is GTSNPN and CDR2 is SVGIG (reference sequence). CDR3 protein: CAWSSWDSRNSYTF. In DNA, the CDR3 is TGTGCCTGGAGTTCCTGGGACAGTCGAAATAGCTACACCTTC.

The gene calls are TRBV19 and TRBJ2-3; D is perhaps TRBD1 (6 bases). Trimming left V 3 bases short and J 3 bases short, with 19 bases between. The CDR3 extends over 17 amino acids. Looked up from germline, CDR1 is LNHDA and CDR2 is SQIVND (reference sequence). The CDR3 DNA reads TGTGCCAGTAGTATCACTGGGGCCAGGGGCCGAACAGATACGCAGTATTTT. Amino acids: CASSITGARGRTDTQYF.

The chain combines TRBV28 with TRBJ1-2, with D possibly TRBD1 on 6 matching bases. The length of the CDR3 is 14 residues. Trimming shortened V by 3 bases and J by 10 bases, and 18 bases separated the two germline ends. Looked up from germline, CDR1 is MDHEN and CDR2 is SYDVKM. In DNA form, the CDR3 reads TGTGCCAGCAGTTTGGTCTCGGCAGGGGATGACTACACCTTC. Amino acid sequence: CASSLVSAGDDYTF.

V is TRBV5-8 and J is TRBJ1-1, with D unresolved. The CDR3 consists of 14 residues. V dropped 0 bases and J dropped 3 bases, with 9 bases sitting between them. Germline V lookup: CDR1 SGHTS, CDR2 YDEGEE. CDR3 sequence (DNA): TGTGCCAGCAGCTTGGGCGGGTTAGACACTGAAGCTTTCTTT. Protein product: CASSLGGLDTEAFF.